The entry below describes one TCR beta chain. Trimming removed 3 bases from V and 4 bases from J, with 21 bases in between. This CDR3 spans 17 amino acids. CDR1 and CDR2 (germline): KGHSH, LQKENI. The sample comes from a study of blood T cell repertoires in COVID-19. Here immunoSEQ multiplex PCR was the method, and the copy in TCRdb shows in-frame clones only, minus some. Of some 48,000 clones in the sample, 65% to 85% are singletons; the top ten hold roughly 2.5%. The sample was peripheral blood. This rearrangement joins TRBV18 to TRBJ1-1, with D uncertain. This TCR was sampled from a middle-aged man with acute or convalescent COVID-19. CDR3 region: CASSPITGVGEGTEAFF. The DNA for the CDR3 is TGTGCCAGCTCACCTATAACCGGGGTCGGCGAGGGCACTGAAGCTTTCTTT.